This T cell receptor beta chain was observed in a study of blood T cell repertoires in COVID-19. About the research overall: Donors in the United States, Italy and Spain gave samples during acute or convalescent COVID-19. T cells, B-cell-depleted T cells, or PBMCs provided the cDNA or gDNA that served as material.

The V end lost 5 bases, the J end lost 2 bases, and 16 bases lay between the germline ends. Germline CDR1 GTSNPN, CDR2 SVGIG (reference sequence). The CDR3 totals 14 residues. Per the authors' pipeline: The authors estimated nucleated cell counts from reference gene primer amplification. Libraries were prepared by immunoSEQ multiplex PCR; TCRdb keeps only in-frame clonotypes and omits some of them. The DNA gave D and trimming, while V, J and clone size come from that table. The sample lists about 150,000 clones; about 85% were seen once. This sequence joins TRBV30 and TRBJ2-7; tentatively, D is TRBD1 (6 bases). The sample comprised peripheral blood. The sequence was collected from a woman in her sixties with active or convalescent COVID-19. The CDR3 protein is CAWGPGTRTYEQYF. The CDR3 DNA reads TGTGCCTGGGGCCCGGGGACAAGGACCTACGAGCAGTACTTC.